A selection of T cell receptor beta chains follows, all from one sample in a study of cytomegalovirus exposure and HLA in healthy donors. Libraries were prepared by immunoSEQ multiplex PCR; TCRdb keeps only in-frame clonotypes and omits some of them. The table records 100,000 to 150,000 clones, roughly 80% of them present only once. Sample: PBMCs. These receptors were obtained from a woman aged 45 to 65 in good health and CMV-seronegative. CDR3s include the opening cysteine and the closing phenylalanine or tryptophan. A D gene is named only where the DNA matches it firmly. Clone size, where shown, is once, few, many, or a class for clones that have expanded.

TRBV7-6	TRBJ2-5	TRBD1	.	CASSSTGGVETQYF	TGTGCCAGCAGCTCTACAGGGGGCGTAGAGACCCAGTACTTC
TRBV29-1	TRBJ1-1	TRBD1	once	CSVATGTGGRTEAFF	TGCAGCGTTGCGACCGGGACAGGGGGGCGCACTGAAGCTTTCTTT
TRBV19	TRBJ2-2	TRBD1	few	CASSPRDRGLGTGELFF	TGTGCCAGTAGTCCCCGGGACAGGGGGCTCGGCACCGGGGAGCTGTTTTTT
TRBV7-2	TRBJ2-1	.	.	CASSRSGSPLNNEQFF	TGTGCCAGCAGCCGCTCTGGGAGCCCGTTAAACAATGAGCAGTTCTTC
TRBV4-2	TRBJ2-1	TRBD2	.	CASSQDGTSGEWEQFF	TGTGCCAGCAGCCAGGACGGGACTAGCGGAGAGTGGGAGCAGTTCTTC
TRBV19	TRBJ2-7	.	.	CASSDASRAGSYEQYF	TGTGCCAGTAGTGACGCCTCTAGAGCTGGCTCCTACGAGCAGTACTTC
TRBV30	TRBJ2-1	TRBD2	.	CAWSSSGTSAYEQFF	TGTGCCTGGAGTTCCTCCGGGACTAGCGCCTATGAGCAGTTCTTC
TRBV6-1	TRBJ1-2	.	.	CASSPGLGYTF	TGTGCCAGCAGCCCGGGACTCGGCTACACCTTC
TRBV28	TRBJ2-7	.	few	CASSRNSLGTLTYEQYF	TGTGCCAGCAGCCGCAATTCCCTAGGAACACTCACCTACGAGCAGTACTTC
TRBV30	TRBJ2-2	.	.	CAWLTGGSGRESVVGELFF	TGTGCCTGGTTGACTGGGGGGTCGGGAAGGGAGTCGGTGGTCGGAGAGCTGTTTTTT
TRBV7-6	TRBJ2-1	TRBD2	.	CASSLDFAGALVF	TGTGCCAGCAGCTTAGACTTCGCGGGAGCCTTGGTCTTC
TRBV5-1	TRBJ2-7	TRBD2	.	CASGSGLAAPEQYF	TGCGCCAGCGGATCCGGACTAGCAGCCCCCGAGCAGTACTTC
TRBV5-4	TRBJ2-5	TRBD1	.	CASSRTGVGETQYF	TGTGCCAGCAGCAGGACAGGGGTCGGGGAGACCCAGTACTTC
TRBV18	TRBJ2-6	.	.	CASSPAWDFQTGANVLTF	TGTGCCAGCTCACCCGCCTGGGACTTTCAAACTGGGGCCAACGTCCTGACTTTC
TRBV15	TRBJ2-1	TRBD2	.	CATSRDHGGLGTPGVYNEQFF	TGTGCCACCAGCAGAGATCATGGAGGACTAGGGACCCCGGGGGTTTACAATGAGCAGTTCTTC
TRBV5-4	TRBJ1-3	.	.	CASSLGVGYTIYF	TGTGCCAGCAGCCTTGGAGTTGGGTACACCATATATTTT
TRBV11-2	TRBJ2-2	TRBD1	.	CASSLDRGGGELFF	TGTGCCAGCAGCCTCGACAGGGGTGGCGGGGAGCTGTTTTTT
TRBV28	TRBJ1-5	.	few	CASSFMTGGDQPQHF	TGTGCCAGCAGTTTTATGACAGGAGGCGATCAGCCCCAGCATTTT
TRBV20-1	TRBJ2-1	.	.	CSASGYNEQFF	TGCAGTGCTAGCGGGTACAATGAGCAGTTCTTC
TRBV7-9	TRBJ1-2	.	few	CASSPRLYIINSANYGYTF	TGTGCCAGCAGCCCCAGATTATACATTATTAATTCAGCTAACTATGGCTACACCTTC
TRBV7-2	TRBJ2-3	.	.	CASSLAQAVDTQYF	TGTGCCAGCAGCTTGGCCCAGGCAGTGGATACGCAGTATTTT
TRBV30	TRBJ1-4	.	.	CAWRGRATNEKLFF	TGTGCCTGGAGGGGGCGAGCAACTAATGAAAAACTGTTTTTT
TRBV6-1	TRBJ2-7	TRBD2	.	CASSEGTSGSYEQYF	TGTGCCAGCAGTGAAGGGACTAGCGGCTCCTACGAGCAGTACTTC
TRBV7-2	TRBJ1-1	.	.	CASSFSSEAFF	TGTGCCAGCAGCTTTAGTTCTGAAGCTTTCTTT
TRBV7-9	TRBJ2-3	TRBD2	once	CASSSLLAAYTDTQYF	TGTGCCAGCAGCTCCCTACTAGCGGCATACACAGATACGCAGTATTTT
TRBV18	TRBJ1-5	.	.	CASSVSGNSNQPQHF	TGTGCCAGCAGTGTATCAGGCAATAGCAATCAGCCCCAGCATTTT
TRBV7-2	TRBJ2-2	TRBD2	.	CASSSLAGETGELFF	TGTGCCAGCAGCTCTCTAGCGGGAGAGACCGGGGAGCTGTTTTTT
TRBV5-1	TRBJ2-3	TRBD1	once	CASSPGQGADTQYF	TGCGCCAGCAGCCCGGGACAGGGGGCAGATACGCAGTATTTT
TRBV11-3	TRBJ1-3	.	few	CASSLVGGSGNTIYF	TGTGCCAGCAGCTTAGTGGGGGGGTCTGGAAACACCATATATTTT
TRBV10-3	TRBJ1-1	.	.	CASSREDSGFNTEAFF	TGTGCCAGCAGTCGCGAAGATTCAGGGTTCAACACTGAAGCTTTCTTT
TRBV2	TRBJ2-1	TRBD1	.	CAKMRRDRGRNEQFF	TGTGCCAAAATGAGGAGGGACAGGGGGAGGAATGAGCAGTTCTTC
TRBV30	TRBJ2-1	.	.	CAWSYDRFNEQFF	TGTGCCTGGAGTTATGATAGATTCAATGAGCAGTTCTTC